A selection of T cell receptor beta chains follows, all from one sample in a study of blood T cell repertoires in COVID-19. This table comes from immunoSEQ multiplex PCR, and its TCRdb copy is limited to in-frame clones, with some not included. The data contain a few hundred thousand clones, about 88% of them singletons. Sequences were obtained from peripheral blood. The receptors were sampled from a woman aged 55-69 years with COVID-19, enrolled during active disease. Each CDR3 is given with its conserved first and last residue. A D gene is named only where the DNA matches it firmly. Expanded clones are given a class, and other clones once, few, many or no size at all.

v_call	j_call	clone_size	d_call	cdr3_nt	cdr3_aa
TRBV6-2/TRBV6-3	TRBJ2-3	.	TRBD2	TGTGCCAGCAGTTACTCCGGTAGCGGGGGGACGAGCACAGATACGCAGTATTTT	CASSYSGSGGTSTDTQYF
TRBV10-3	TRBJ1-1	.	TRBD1	TGTGCCATCAGTGAAGGGACAGGAGCTTTCTTT	CAISEGTGAFF
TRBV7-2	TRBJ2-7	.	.	TGTGCCAGCAGCTTAGGACGGGGGACCTACGAGCAGTACTTC	CASSLGRGTYEQYF
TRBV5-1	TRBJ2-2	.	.	TGCGCCAGCAGCGGGCAGGTTCTCATTAGTGGCACCGGGGAGCTGTTTTTT	CASSGQVLISGTGELFF
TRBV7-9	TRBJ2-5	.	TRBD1	TGTGCCAGCAGGAAAAAGACAGGGTTGGAGGAGACCCAGTACTTC	CASRKKTGLEETQYF
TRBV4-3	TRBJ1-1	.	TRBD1	TGCGCCAGCAGCCAAGATTGGGACAGGGAAGGGACTGAAGCTTTCTTT	CASSQDWDREGTEAFF
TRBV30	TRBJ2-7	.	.	TGTGCCTGGGCCCCGGGGGGCATCGTTTACGAGCAGTACTTC	CAWAPGGIVYEQYF
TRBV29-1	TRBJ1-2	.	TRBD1	TGCAGCGTCGGGGCTTCAGGGACAGGGAGTGGGCGCACCTTC	CSVGASGTGSGRTF
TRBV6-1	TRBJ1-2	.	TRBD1	TGTGCCAGCCGTGACAGGGGTCATGGCTACACCTTC	CASRDRGHGYTF
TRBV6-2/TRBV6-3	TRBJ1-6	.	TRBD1	TGTGCCAGCAGCGCCGGGACAGGGGGTTATAATTCACCCCTCCACTTT	CASSAGTGGYNSPLHF
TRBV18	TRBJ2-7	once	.	TGTGCCAGCTCAGCGACTGGCGAGCAGTACTTC	CASSATGEQYF
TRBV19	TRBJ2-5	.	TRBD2	TGTGCCAGTAGTATGACTAGCAGAGAGACCCAGTACTTC	CASSMTSRETQYF
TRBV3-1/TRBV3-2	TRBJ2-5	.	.	TGTGCCAGCAGCCAAGAATGGCAGGGCCAGTACTTC	CASSQEWQGQYF
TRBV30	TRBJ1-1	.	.	TGTGCCTGGGGGGCTGGGCAGTTCAACACTGAAGCTTTCTTT	CAWGAGQFNTEAFF
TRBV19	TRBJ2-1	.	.	TGTGCCAGTAGTCTGACGCTAAGGGACGGGGGAAGGGGTTACAATGAGCAGTTCTTC	CASSLTLRDGGRGYNEQFF
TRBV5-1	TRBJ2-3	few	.	TGCGCCAGCAGCTTGGCACGCGATTCAGATACGCAGTATTTT	CASSLARDSDTQYF
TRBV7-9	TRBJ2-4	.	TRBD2	TGTGCCAGCAGCGGCAACCCGCCAGGACTAGCCCTAGCCAAAAACATTCAGTACTTC	CASSGNPPGLALAKNIQYF
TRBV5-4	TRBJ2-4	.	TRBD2	TGTGCCAGCAGCTCGGGACTAGCGGGGAGGCCTTTAGCCAAAAACATTCAGTACTTC	CASSSGLAGRPLAKNIQYF
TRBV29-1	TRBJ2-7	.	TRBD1	TGCAGCGCCAGAACGACAGGGTACTACGAGCAGTACTTC	CSARTTGYYEQYF
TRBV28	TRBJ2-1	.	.	TGTGCCAGCGCCCTCGCGCTGTTTGAGCAGTTCTTC	CASALALFEQFF
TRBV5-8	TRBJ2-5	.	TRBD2	TGTGCCAGCAGCTTTGCGGGGGGGCGGGAGACCCAGTACTTC	CASSFAGGRETQYF
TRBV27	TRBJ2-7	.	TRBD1	TGTGCCAGCAGTCCAGACAGGGTACTTCTCGAGCAGTACTTC	CASSPDRVLLEQYF
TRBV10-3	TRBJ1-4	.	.	TGTGCCATCAGTGAACAAAGAGGGGGTGCGGAAAAACTGTTTTTT	CAISEQRGGAEKLFF
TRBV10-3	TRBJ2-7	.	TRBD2	TGTGCCATCAGTGAGTCAGCGGGGGAGCAGTACTTC	CAISESAGEQYF
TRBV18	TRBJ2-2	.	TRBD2	TGTGCCAGCTCACCACCGGGGACTAGCGGGTCCACCGGGGAGCTGTTTTTT	CASSPPGTSGSTGELFF
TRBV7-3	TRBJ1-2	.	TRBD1	TGTGCCAGCAGCTTACAGCCGGACAGGGTCTATGGCTACACCTTC	CASSLQPDRVYGYTF